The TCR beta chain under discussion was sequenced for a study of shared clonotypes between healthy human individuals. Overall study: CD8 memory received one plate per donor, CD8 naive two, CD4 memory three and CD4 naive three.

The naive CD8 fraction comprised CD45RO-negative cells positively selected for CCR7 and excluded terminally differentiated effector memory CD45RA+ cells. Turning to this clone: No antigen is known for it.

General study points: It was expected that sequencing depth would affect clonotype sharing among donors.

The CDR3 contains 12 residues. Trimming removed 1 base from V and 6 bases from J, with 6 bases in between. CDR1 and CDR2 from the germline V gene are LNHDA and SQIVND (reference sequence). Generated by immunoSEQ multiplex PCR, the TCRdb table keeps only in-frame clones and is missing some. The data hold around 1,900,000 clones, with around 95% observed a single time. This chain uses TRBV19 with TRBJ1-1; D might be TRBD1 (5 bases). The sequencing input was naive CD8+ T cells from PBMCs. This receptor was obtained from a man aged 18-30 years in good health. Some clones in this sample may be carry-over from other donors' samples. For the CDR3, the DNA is TGTGCCAGTAGTATAGCAGGGCCTGAAGCTTTCTTT. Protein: CASSIAGPEAFF.